These T cell receptor beta chains were read from a single sample in a study of cytomegalovirus exposure and HLA in healthy donors. Here immunoSEQ multiplex PCR was the method, and the copy in TCRdb shows in-frame clones only, minus some. The table has about 200,000 clones, 82% seen once. The sequenced sample consisted of PBMCs. These TCRs come from a man between 35 and 55 years old in good health and CMV-seropositive. Each CDR3 is given with its conserved first and last residue. The D gene is left open where the match is weak. Rows give clone size only sometimes, using once, few, many, or a class for an expanded clone.

d_gene,j_gene,abundance,len,v_gene,CDR3nt,CDR3aa
TRBD2,TRBJ2-1,NA,13,TRBV5-4,TGTGCCAGCAGCACTGGACTAGCGAGGGAGCAGTTCTTC,CASSTGLAREQFF
NA,TRBJ2-2,NA,15,TRBV10-1,TGCGCCAGCAGTGAGTCCAGGGGAAACACCGGGGAGCTGTTTTTT,CASSESRGNTGELFF
NA,TRBJ2-6,NA,16,TRBV29-1,TGCAGCGTCCCAAACAGGGTGTGGTCTGGGGCCAACGTCCTGACTTTC,CSVPNRVWSGANVLTF
NA,TRBJ2-5,NA,13,TRBV7-2,TGTGCCAGCAGCTTAGGGACAGAAGAGACCCAGTACTTC,CASSLGTEETQYF
TRBD2,TRBJ2-1,NA,17,TRBV13,TGTGCCAGCAGCCAAGGTTTGGGACTAGCGGGGGCGGGTGAGCAGTTCTTC,CASSQGLGLAGAGEQFF
TRBD2,TRBJ2-5,NA,15,TRBV5-1,TGCGCCAGCAGCTCGGGACTAGCGGGATTAGAGACCCAGTACTTC,CASSSGLAGLETQYF
NA,TRBJ1-1,once,13,TRBV11-2,TGTGCCAGCACTTTAGGAGGTGTCACTGAAGCTTTCTTT,CASTLGGVTEAFF
TRBD2,TRBJ2-3,NA,16,TRBV4-1,TGCGCCAGCAGCCAAGACGAGCGGGAGGGCGGAGATACGCAGTATTTT,CASSQDEREGGDTQYF
TRBD1,TRBJ2-7,NA,16,TRBV7-6,TGTGCCAGCAGCTTAGTACCGGGACAGGGCTCGTACGAGCAGTACTTC,CASSLVPGQGSYEQYF
NA,TRBJ1-5,NA,13,TRBV19,TGTGCCAGTAGTCGACAGGTCAATCAGCCCCAGCATTTT,CASSRQVNQPQHF
NA,TRBJ1-5,NA,15,TRBV19,TGTGCCAGTAGGCTTTTGGATGGGGGGAATCAGCCCCAGCATTTT,CASRLLDGGNQPQHF
NA,TRBJ2-7,NA,13,TRBV5-8,TGTGCCAGCAGCCAGAGGTTATCCTACGAGCAGTACTTC,CASSQRLSYEQYF
NA,TRBJ1-1,NA,15,TRBV5-5,TGTGCCAGCAGCTTGGTTTCGGCAGGGTGGGGTGAAGCTTTCTTT,CASSLVSAGWGEAFF
NA,TRBJ1-3,NA,14,TRBV29-1,TGCAGCGTTTCAGGGACACGCTCTGGAAACACCATATATTTT,CSVSGTRSGNTIYF
TRBD2,TRBJ2-3,NA,15,TRBV29-1,TGCAGCGTTAAGGGTGCGGGAGGGGGTACAGATACGCAGTATTTT,CSVKGAGGGTDTQYF
NA,TRBJ2-2,NA,16,TRBV9,TGTGCCAGCAGCGCCCCCCCGCCTATAAACACCGGGGAGCTGTTTTTT,CASSAPPPINTGELFF
TRBD2,TRBJ2-7,NA,15,TRBV27,TGTGCCAGCAGTTTAAAGACTAGCGGGGGGTACGAGCAGTACTTC,CASSLKTSGGYEQYF
NA,TRBJ2-1,NA,12,TRBV5-5,TGTGCCAGCAGTTCTACAGGGAATGAGCAGTTCTTC,CASSSTGNEQFF
NA,TRBJ2-3,NA,14,TRBV5-1,TGCGCCAGCAGCTTGGTGTCTAGCACAGATACGCAGTATTTT,CASSLVSSTDTQYF
TRBD2,TRBJ2-7,NA,16,TRBV27,TGTGCCAGCAGTTTAAGCGGGACTAGCGGGTACTACGAGCAGTACTTC,CASSLSGTSGYYEQYF
NA,TRBJ2-3,NA,14,TRBV28,TGTGCCAGCAGCTTCAGGGGAGGGGCCGATACGCAGTATTTT,CASSFRGGADTQYF
NA,TRBJ1-1,NA,14,TRBV7-8,TGTGCCAGCAGCTTCACGGCCGGGGGGTCTGAAGCTTTCTTT,CASSFTAGGSEAFF
NA,TRBJ1-1,NA,16,TRBV7-8,TGTGCCAGCAGCTTAGAGATAGTCCTCAAACACACTGAAGCTTTCTTT,CASSLEIVLKHTEAFF
NA,TRBJ1-1,NA,11,TRBV6-6,TGTGCCAGCATCGAGGACACTGAAGCTTTCTTT,CASIEDTEAFF
NA,TRBJ2-7,NA,14,TRBV9,TGTGCCAGCAGCGGCCGGCGCGGCTCCTACGAGCAGTACTTC,CASSGRRGSYEQYF
NA,TRBJ1-2,NA,14,TRBV7-9,TGTGCCAGCACCCGGACTTTACCTAACTATGGCTACACCTTC,CASTRTLPNYGYTF
TRBD2,TRBJ2-7,NA,17,TRBV4-1,TGCGCCAGCAGCCAAGGCTTAGGACTAGCGGGAGGAGACGAGCAGTACTTC,CASSQGLGLAGGDEQYF
TRBD1,TRBJ1-2,few,16,TRBV5-1,TGCGCCAGCAGCTTGGCCAGGGCCCAGGGGGACTATGGCTACACCTTC,CASSLARAQGDYGYTF
NA,TRBJ2-5,NA,17,TRBV12-5,TGTGCTAGTGGTTTGGCCCCAGGAGGGACGCTCCAAGAGACCCAGTACTTC,CASGLAPGGTLQETQYF
NA,TRBJ1-5,NA,15,TRBV5-1,TGCGCCAGCAGCTTGGAGGCGGATAGCAATCAGCCCCAGCATTTT,CASSLEADSNQPQHF
NA,TRBJ1-1,NA,14,TRBV7-3,TGTGCCAGCAGCTTAGGGGGGGCTAGCACTGAAGCTTTCTTT,CASSLGGASTEAFF
TRBD1,TRBJ2-1,once,13,TRBV29-1,TGCAGCGTTACAGGGGGCTCCTACAATGAGCAGTTCTTC,CSVTGGSYNEQFF
TRBD2,TRBJ2-2,NA,18,TRBV5-1,TGCGCCAGCAGCTCTGGGACTAGCGGGAGGGTTGGCACCGGGGAGCTGTTTTTT,CASSSGTSGRVGTGELFF
TRBD1,TRBJ2-5,few,15,TRBV7-7,TGTGCTAGCAGCTTACAGACAGGGGCCCAAGAGACCCAGTACTTC,CASSLQTGAQETQYF
TRBD2,TRBJ2-4,NA,17,TRBV7-2,TGTGCCAGCAGTTCTCGACTAGCGGGAGGGCCATGGAACATTCAGTACTTC,CASSSRLAGGPWNIQYF
NA,TRBJ2-3,NA,15,TRBV11-2,TGTGCCAGCAGCCCCCCCTCCTCCTTCACAGATACGCAGTATTTT,CASSPPSSFTDTQYF
NA,TRBJ2-7,NA,14,TRBV29-1,TGCAGCGTTGCACCCTCCGGACAGCCCTACGAGCAGTACTTC,CSVAPSGQPYEQYF
NA,TRBJ2-5,NA,13,TRBV9,TGTGCCAGCAGCGTAGCCAGCCAAGAGACCCAGTACTTC,CASSVASQETQYF
TRBD1,TRBJ2-5,NA,15,TRBV7-9,TGTGCCAGCAGCCAACCATGGACAGGGACGGAGACCCAGTACTTC,CASSQPWTGTETQYF
TRBD1,TRBJ1-2,NA,15,TRBV4-2,TGTGCCAGCAGCCCGCCGGGACAGGGGGCTGGCGGCTACACCTTC,CASSPPGQGAGGYTF
NA,TRBJ2-2,once,15,TRBV29-1,TGCAGCGTTGAAGGGGGGGAGAGGTCTGCCGGGGAGCTGTTTTTT,CSVEGGERSAGELFF
TRBD2,TRBJ2-1,NA,17,TRBV7-9,TGTGCCAGCAGCATAGGACTAGCGGGAGAGTGGTACAATGAGCAGTTCTTC,CASSIGLAGEWYNEQFF
TRBD1,TRBJ1-2,NA,12,TRBV12-5,TGTGCTAGTGGTTTGGGACAGGGAGGCTACACCTTC,CASGLGQGGYTF
TRBD1,TRBJ2-1,once,15,TRBV5-1,TGCGCCAGCAGCTTGGCACAGGGGGCGTTCAATGAGCAGTTCTTC,CASSLAQGAFNEQFF
TRBD2,TRBJ2-1,NA,17,TRBV5-4,TGTGCCAGCAGCACGGGACTAGCGGGAGGCTCCTACAATGAGCAGTTCTTC,CASSTGLAGGSYNEQFF
NA,TRBJ2-5,NA,11,TRBV6-1,TGTGCCAGCACAGGAGGGGAGACCCAGTACTTC,CASTGGETQYF
NA,TRBJ2-3,NA,15,TRBV11-3,TGTGCCAGCAGCTTAGCTGGGGCCGGTACAGATACGCAGTATTTT,CASSLAGAGTDTQYF
NA,TRBJ1-5,NA,15,TRBV4-2,TGTGCCAGCAGCCATTATACAGGTGATTATCAGCCCCAGCATTTT,CASSHYTGDYQPQHF
NA,TRBJ2-5,NA,13,TRBV27,TGTGCCAGCAGTATGCATGGGGCGGAGACCCAGTACTTC,CASSMHGAETQYF
TRBD1,TRBJ1-2,NA,15,TRBV5-1,TGCGCCAGCAGCCCCCGCGGGACAGGGTCCCATGGCTACACCTTC,CASSPRGTGSHGYTF
TRBD2,TRBJ2-3,NA,16,TRBV27,TGTGCCAGCCATACCTTACTAGCGGGCGGCACAGATACGCAGTATTTT,CASHTLLAGGTDTQYF
TRBD2,TRBJ2-2,NA,17,TRBV5-4,TGTGCCAGCAGCTTGAGAAGCGGGAGGGCGAACACCGGGGAGCTGTTTTTT,CASSLRSGRANTGELFF
NA,TRBJ2-1,once,14,TRBV5-6,TGTGCCAGCATTAATGGAGGTCCAAACAATGAGCAGTTCTTC,CASINGGPNNEQFF
NA,TRBJ2-7,NA,13,TRBV7-8,TGTGCCAGCAGCTCATCCCAGGGATACGAGCAGTACTTC,CASSSSQGYEQYF
NA,TRBJ2-2,NA,17,TRBV7-9,TGTGCCAGCAGCCCCTCGGGGGTGAGGACGAACACCGGGGAGCTGTTTTTT,CASSPSGVRTNTGELFF